What follows is one T cell receptor beta chain and its context. A few counts support this clone. What this receptor recognizes is not known. Within one base of it there is no much larger clone, and no base qualities were kept. To prepare the library, the immunoSEQ multiplex PCR assay was applied. For the multiplex PCR, a mixture combining 60 forward primers for TCR Vbeta segments and 13 reverse primers for TCR Jbeta segments was used. The CDR3 region of rearranged TCR beta genes was amplified from genomic DNA by a multiplex PCR assay. Amplified TCR beta libraries were sequenced as 87-base-pair reads on the Illumina HiSeq System. In the source study's methods: A later analysis tallied roughly 78 million unique TCR beta chains across the 700 or so repertoires, and about 12 million of those chains were shared by two or more donors. To remove PCR and sequencing errors, raw reads were error-corrected and collapsed into unique sequences using a nearest-neighbor algorithm that merged closely related sequences. Alignment of CDR3 sequences to IMGT reference sequences was used to assign V, D and J gene segments. For a sequence to be retained, at least a six-nucleotide match to both a V gene segment and a J gene segment was required. A rearrangement was called productive if the CDR3 had no stop codons and remained in frame with V and J, and every other rearrangement was called non-productive. Following IMGT convention, CDR3 was defined as the stretch from the second conserved V-encoded cysteine to the conserved J-encoded phenylalanine. The earlier analysis of a few hundred of the donors excluded sequences that lacked an unambiguous match to a single V gene segment. An earlier analysis of 587 of the donors called V segments functional above 56.7% productive rearrangements and segregating when the between-donor standard deviation exceeded 5%. A statistical classification framework was built to diagnose cytomegalovirus status from the catalog of TCR beta chain sequences. In a later analysis, TCR nucleotide sequences were compared against IMGT/GENE-DB human TR gene sequences so that V and J genes could be assigned. Using the TCRdist pipeline, a later analysis assigned CDR3 sequences along with most-parsimonious VDJ recombination scenarios. In a later analysis, each TCR beta chain was defined by its CDR3 amino acid sequence together with its V-gene family, and reads lacking a unique V-gene family were excluded. To address suspected cross-contamination and a sequencing artifact, a later analysis removed approximately 590 highly shared, low-generation-probability nucleotide sequences. In a later analysis, a clonal expansion index for each public chain was calculated from normalized within-repertoire ranks of inferred template counts. Generation probabilities in a later analysis came from a VDJ recombination model fitted to out-of-frame rearrangements, and those results were checked against IGoR. Hypergeometric tests were used in a later analysis to score TCR-TCR, TCR-HLA and TCR-CMV co-occurrence, with a repertoire-size bias correction applied to the TCR pairs. To estimate false discovery rates, a later analysis permuted the HLA or CMV assignments 20 times. In a later analysis, co-occurring TCRs were grouped with DBSCAN, and TCRdist sequence similarity was added when clustering was performed within HLA-allele-positive subsets. Repertoires with fewer than 30,000 or more than 120,000 public chains were left out of co-occurrence clustering, as were four to six repertoires with anomalous nucleotide sharing. The table comes from immuneACCESS by way of TCRdb, which keeps in-frame sequences with V and J called. Part of the clones is missing from these tables; in studies checked, under half for an unresolved V gene and the rest for unknown reasons. For V, J and clone size, that table is used; D and trimming come from the DNA. The sample yields about 120,000 clones; about 80% were counted once. The ten biggest clones cover approximately 28% of the sample.

The cohort was made up of 650 to 700 healthy bone marrow donors. All cohort members were sampled while nominally healthy, although unrecorded immune exposures were likely present. The donor tested CMV seropositive and was one of the 289 seropositive cohort members. Each donor provided a peripheral blood sample, and peripheral blood mononuclear cells were used for TCR beta sequencing. Genomic DNA extraction from the blood cell samples was performed with the Qiagen DNeasy Blood Extraction Kit. The sample belongs to a study of cytomegalovirus exposure and HLA in healthy donors (dated by TCRdb to about 2017). Looking at the study overall: According to an earlier analysis of a few hundred of the donors, some 170 million T cells yielded roughly 100 million unique TCR beta sequences and less than 300 Gb of sequence data. About 330 gigabases of sequencing data and roughly 80 million unique TCR sequences made up an early release that covered some 640 HLA-typed donors. The genetic ancestry cluster associated with self-reported Caucasian donors included over 80% of the 350 to 500 genotyped donors. The aim of the study was to test whether cataloging public T cell receptors could identify signatures of past pathogen exposure. The T cell repertoires of about 700 subjects were profiled by immunosequencing and related to cytomegalovirus serostatus. Besides the first cohort of 666 subjects, a separate validation cohort made up of roughly 130 different subjects was used. The study combined high-throughput TCR immunosequencing, statistical association of individual TCRs with disease status, and machine learning to predict cytomegalovirus infection status. A later analysis re-analyzed previously published TCR beta repertoires from several hundred donors and added high-resolution HLA genotyping to study TCR occurrence patterns. Rather than drawing on any new phenotypic data, the later analysis identified candidate immune exposures from TCR beta sequences and the way those sequences occurred across donors. An earlier analysis of some 600 of the donors applied high-throughput TCR beta sequencing to assess whether each TCR beta V gene segment acted as functional or pseudogenic. Alongside the repertoire data, information on donor age, sex, ethnicity and CMV serostatus was compiled. In a later genetic analysis, genome-wide SNP genotypes for about three fifths of the roughly 670 donors were used, and that subset was treated as a discovery cohort. All discovery cohort repertoires had been generated on a single sequencing platform. Both class I and class II loci were covered by HLA typing, at four-digit resolution. Typing coverage differed by locus: A, B, C, DRB1 and DQB1 were typed in roughly 620-630 donors, DQA1 in approximately 520, DPA1 in around 610, and DPB1 in about 450. Because of strong linkage in the cohort, 5 or 6 DR-DQ haplotypes were treated as single units for association and clustering. Among some 410 genotyped donors of the cohort, an average of roughly 240,000 unique TCR beta nucleotide sequences were sequenced per donor, roughly a sixth of them non-productive.

Reading the germline V gene gives CDR1 SGHRS and CDR2 YFSETQ. V lost 4 bases and J lost 3 bases; the stretch between them is 15 bases long. Taken from cysteine to phenylalanine, the CDR3 has 15 residues. Kept here is only the CDR3 DNA, which spans 45 bases and is read in frame from base 1. Overall results and qualifications from the work: A later analysis found that TCR association rates varied across HLA loci, with DRB1 alleles showing the most associated TCRs and HLA-C alleles the fewest. In an earlier analysis of approximately 590 of the donors, most TCR beta V segments appeared in productive rearrangements about 87% or about 30% of the time, broadly matching IMGT annotations. The authors suggested that the approach could potentially be generalized to other disease states and immunological phenotypes. This cohort had only TCR beta chains sequenced, and the lack of alpha or paired-chain data limited which features could be detected. Because counts were too low, around 18 rarely observed V segments, including chromosome 9 orphons, were left out of the earlier analysis of 500 to 750 of the donors. Strong co-occurrence of HLA alleles, especially DR and DQ, made assigning TCR associations to individual alleles difficult. V-gene and J-gene trimming of TCR beta chains was associated with a missense DCLRE1C variant in a later genetic analysis, and the association was replicated in an independent cohort. A later analysis reported that several top co-occurrence clusters appeared linked to parvovirus B19, influenza, CMV and Epstein-Barr virus. The sequencing pipeline was judged likely to have produced a cluster of highly shared sequence variants as a technical artifact. Because some donors lacked HLA typing at each locus, the association tests relied only on the typed subset. At a false discovery rate of 0.05, a later analysis linked approximately 18,000 TCR beta sequences to specific HLA alleles. In both the original and validation cohorts, the classifier was reported to diagnose cytomegalovirus status with high specificity and sensitivity. For the cohort, immune exposure information was limited to CMV serostatus. A later analysis found that most CMV-associated TCR beta chains appeared HLA-restricted, with HLA associations seemingly driven largely by CMV exposure. Three of the identified cytomegalovirus-associated TCR beta chains were confirmed in vitro to be specific for cytomegalovirus antigens. A further reported finding was that TCR beta sequences accurately predicted the HLA-A and HLA-B alleles for most subjects in the first cohort. In a later analysis, HLA-associated TCR beta chains were found to be more clonally expanded and to have lower generation probabilities than equally common non-associated chains. The study listed 150 to 200 TCR beta chains as associated with cytomegalovirus. A later genetic analysis reported fewer N-insertions in productive TCRs among donors in an Asian-associated ancestry cluster than the roughly 620-donor mean. The 87-base-pair reads could not distinguish some IMGT-functional V segments, including TRBV6-2 and TRBV6-3, so those segments were excluded. The presence/absence analyses assumed that sequencing depth was roughly uniform across donors, and that assumption may not be true. Correlated functional status among segregating V segments might be attributable to linkage disequilibrium, but an unknown experimental factor could not be ruled out. Most TCR sequences were seen in very few donors, while some public TCRs were found in many individuals.

The clonotype originates from a man aged 60 to 75 in good health and CMV-seropositive. Sequences were obtained from PBMCs. The rearrangement joined TRBV5-1 to TRBJ2-3; the best D guess is TRBD1, with 6 bases matching. The base sequence is TGCGCCAGCAGCACCTCAGGGGATAGAACAGATACGCAGTATTTT. This yields the protein CASSTSGDRTDTQYF. The entire variable domain, with the stretches around the CDR3 drawn from the reference TRBV5-1 and TRBJ2-3 proteins, is KAGVTQTPRYLIKTRGQQVTLSCSPISGHRSVSWYQQTPGQGLQFLFEYFSETQRNKGNFPGRFSGRQFSNSRSEMNVSTLELGDSALYLCASSTSGDRTDTQYFGPGTRLTVL.